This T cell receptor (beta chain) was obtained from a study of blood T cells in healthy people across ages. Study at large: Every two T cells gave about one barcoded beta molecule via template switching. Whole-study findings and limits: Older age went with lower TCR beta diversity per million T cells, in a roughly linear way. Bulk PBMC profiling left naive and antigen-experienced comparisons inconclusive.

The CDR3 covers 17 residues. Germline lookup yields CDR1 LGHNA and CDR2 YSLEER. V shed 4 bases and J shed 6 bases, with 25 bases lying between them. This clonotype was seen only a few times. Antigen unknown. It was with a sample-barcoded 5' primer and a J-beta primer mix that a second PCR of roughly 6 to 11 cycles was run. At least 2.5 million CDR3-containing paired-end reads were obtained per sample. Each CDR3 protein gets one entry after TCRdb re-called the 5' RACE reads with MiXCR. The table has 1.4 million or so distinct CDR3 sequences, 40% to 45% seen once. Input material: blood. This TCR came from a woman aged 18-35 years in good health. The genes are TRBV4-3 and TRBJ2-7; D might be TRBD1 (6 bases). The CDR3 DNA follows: TGCGCCAGCAGCCTAGACAGGCTCCGTATCTTCGTTCTCGAGCAGTACTTC. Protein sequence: CASSLDRLRIFVLEQYF.